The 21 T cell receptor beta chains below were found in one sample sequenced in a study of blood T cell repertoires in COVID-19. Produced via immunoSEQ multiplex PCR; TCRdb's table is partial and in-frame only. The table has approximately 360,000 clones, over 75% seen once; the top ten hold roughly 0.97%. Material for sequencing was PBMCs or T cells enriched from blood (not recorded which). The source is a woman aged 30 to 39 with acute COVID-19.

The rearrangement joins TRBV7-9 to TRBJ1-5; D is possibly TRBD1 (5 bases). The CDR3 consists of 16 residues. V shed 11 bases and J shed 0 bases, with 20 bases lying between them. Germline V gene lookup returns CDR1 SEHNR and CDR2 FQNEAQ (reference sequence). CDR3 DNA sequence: TGTGCCTCTGGGGATAGGGGCGCGTATAGCAATCAGCCCCAGCATTTT. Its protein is CASGDRGAYSNQPQHF.

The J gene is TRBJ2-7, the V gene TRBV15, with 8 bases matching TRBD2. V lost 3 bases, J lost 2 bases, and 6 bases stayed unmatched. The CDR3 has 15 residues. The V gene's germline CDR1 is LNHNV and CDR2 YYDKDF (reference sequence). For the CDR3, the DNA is TGTGCCACCAGCAGGGGAGAACTAGCGGCCTACGAGCAGTACTTC. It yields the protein CATSRGELAAYEQYF.

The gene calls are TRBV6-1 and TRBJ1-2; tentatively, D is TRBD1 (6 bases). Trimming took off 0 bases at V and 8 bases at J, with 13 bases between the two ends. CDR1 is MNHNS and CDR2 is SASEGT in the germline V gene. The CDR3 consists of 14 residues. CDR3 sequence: CASSEAGAMRGYTF. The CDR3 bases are TGTGCCAGCAGTGAAGCGGGGGCAATGCGAGGCTACACCTTC.

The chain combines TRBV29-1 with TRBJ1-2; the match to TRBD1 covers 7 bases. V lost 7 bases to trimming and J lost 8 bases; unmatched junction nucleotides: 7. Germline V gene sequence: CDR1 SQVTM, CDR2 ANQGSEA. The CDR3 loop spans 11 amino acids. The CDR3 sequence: CSAPTGSGYTF. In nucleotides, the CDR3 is TGCAGCGCCCCGACAGGGTCCGGCTACACCTTC.

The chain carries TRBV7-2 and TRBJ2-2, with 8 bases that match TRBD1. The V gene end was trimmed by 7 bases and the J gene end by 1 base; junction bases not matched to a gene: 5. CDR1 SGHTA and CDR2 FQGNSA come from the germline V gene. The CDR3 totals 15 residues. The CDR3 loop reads CASILGTGNTGELFF. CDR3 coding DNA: TGTGCCAGCATTCTCGGGACAGGGAACACCGGGGAGCTGTTTTTT.

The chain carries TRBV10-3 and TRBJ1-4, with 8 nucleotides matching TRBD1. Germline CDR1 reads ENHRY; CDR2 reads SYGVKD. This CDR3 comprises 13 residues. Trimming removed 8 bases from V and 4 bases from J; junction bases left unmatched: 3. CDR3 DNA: TGTGCCATCCGACAGGGGATTAATGAAAAACTGTTTTTT. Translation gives CAIRQGINEKLFF.

CDR3 loop: CASSAGTGDSPLHF. The CDR3 DNA reads as TGCGCCAGCAGCGCAGGAACAGGGGATTCACCCCTCCACTTT. The chain combines TRBV5-1 with TRBJ1-6; TRBD1 matches 7 bases. V lost 4 bases and J lost 8; bases outside the gene matches: 6. Looked up from germline, CDR1 is SGHRS and CDR2 is YFSETQ. The CDR3 has 14 residues.

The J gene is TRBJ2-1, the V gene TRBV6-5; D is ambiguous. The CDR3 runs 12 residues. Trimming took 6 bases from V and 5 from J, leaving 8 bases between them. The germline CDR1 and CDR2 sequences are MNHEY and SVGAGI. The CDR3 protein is CASRLGHNEQFF. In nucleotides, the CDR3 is TGTGCCAGCAGACTGGGCCACAATGAGCAGTTCTTC.

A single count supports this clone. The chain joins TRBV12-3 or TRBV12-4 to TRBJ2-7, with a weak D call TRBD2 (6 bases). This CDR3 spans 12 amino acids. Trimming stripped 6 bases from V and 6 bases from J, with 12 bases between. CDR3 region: CASSRAAGEQYF. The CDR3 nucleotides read TGTGCCAGCAGCCGGGCAGCGGGCGAGCAGTACTTC.

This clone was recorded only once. This chain's CDR3 is CASSPMDGGNIQYF. CDR3 nucleotide sequence: TGTGCCAGCTCACCGATGGACGGGGGAAACATTCAGTACTTC. V gene TRBV18 combines with J gene TRBJ2-4; possible D gene TRBD2, 6 bases. The CDR3 extends over 14 amino acids. Germline V gives CDR1 KGHSH, CDR2 LQKENI. The ends were cut back, 3 bases at V and 6 bases at J, with 12 bases in the middle.

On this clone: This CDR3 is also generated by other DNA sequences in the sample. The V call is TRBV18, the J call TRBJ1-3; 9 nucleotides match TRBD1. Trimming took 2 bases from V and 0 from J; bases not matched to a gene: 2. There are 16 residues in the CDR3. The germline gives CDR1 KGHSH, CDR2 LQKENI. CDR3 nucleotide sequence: TGTGCCAGCTCACCAGGGACAGGGAGCTCTGGAAACACCATATATTTT. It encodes CASSPGTGSSGNTIYF.

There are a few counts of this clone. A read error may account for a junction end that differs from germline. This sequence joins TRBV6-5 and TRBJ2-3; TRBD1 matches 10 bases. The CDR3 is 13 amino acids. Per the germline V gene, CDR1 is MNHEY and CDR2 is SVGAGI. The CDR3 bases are TGTGCCGGCAGGACAGGGGGAACAGATACGCAGTATTTT. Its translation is CAGRTGGTDTQYF.

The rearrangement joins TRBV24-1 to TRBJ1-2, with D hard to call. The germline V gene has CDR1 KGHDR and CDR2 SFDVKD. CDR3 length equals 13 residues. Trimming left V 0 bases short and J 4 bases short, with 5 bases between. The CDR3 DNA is TGTGCCACCAGTGATTTGAACAGCTATGGCTACACCTTC. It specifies CATSDLNSYGYTF.

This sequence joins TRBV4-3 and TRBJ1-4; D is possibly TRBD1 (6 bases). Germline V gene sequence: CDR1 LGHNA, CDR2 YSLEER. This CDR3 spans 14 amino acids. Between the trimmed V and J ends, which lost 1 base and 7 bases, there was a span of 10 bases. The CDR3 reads CASSQGGRSEKLFF. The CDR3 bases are TGCGCCAGCAGCCAAGGGGGGCGCAGTGAAAAACTGTTTTTT.

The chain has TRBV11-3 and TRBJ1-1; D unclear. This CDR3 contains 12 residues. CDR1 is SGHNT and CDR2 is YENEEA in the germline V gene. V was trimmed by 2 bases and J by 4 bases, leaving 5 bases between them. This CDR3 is CASSLPGTEAFF. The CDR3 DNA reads TGTGCCAGCAGCTTACCGGGCACTGAAGCTTTCTTT. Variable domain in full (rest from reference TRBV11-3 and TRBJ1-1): EAGVVQSPRYKIIEKKQPVAFWCNPISGHNTLYWYLQNLGQGPELLIRYENEEAVDDSQLPKDRFSAERLKGVDSTLKIQPAELGDSAVYLCASSLPGTEAFFGQGTRLTVV.

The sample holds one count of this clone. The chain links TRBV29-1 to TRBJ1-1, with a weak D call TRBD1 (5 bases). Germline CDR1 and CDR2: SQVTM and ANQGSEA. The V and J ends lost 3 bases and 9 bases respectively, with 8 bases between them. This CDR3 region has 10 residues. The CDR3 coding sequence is TGCAGCGTTGAGACAGTAAAAGCTTTCTTT. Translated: CSVETVKAFF. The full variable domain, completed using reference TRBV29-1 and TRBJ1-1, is SAVISQKPSRDICQRGTSLTIQCQVDSQVTMMFWYRQQPGQSLTLIATANQGSEATYESGFVIDKFPISRPNLTFSTLTVSNMSPEDSSIYLCSVETVKAFFGQGTRLTVV.

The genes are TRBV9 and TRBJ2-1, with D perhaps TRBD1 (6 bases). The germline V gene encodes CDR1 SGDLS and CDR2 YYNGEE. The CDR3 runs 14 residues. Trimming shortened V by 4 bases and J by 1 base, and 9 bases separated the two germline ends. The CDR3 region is CASSQTGSYNEQFF. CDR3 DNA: TGTGCCAGCAGCCAAACAGGGTCCTACAATGAGCAGTTCTTC.

The CDR3: CASRAGRIAEAFF. The CDR3 coding sequence is TGTGCCAGTAGAGCGGGGCGCATCGCTGAAGCTTTCTTT. This chain connects TRBV19 to TRBJ1-1; TRBD1 might be the D (5 bases). The germline V gene has CDR1 LNHDA and CDR2 SQIVND (reference sequence). This CDR3 comprises 13 residues. V lost 6 bases and J 6 bases, leaving 14 bases between the germline ends.

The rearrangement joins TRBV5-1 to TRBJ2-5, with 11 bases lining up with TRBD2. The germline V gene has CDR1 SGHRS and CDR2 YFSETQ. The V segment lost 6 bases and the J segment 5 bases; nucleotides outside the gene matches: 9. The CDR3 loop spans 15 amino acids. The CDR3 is CASKPSGGPVETQYF. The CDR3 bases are TGCGCCAGCAAACCTAGCGGGGGGCCAGTGGAGACCCAGTACTTC.

DNA of the CDR3: TGTGCCAGCAGTGACCTGAGGGAGCAGTACTTC. It is translated as CASSDLREQYF. The chain has TRBV2 and TRBJ2-7, with D hard to call. V dropped 3 bases and J dropped 7 bases, with 7 bases sitting between them. The CDR3 spans 11 residues. Germline V gene lookup returns CDR1 SNHLY and CDR2 FYNNEI.

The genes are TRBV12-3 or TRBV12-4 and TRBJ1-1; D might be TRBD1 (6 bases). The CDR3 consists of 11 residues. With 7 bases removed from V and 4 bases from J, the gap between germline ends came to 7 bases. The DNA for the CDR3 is TGTGCCAGCATCAGGGGCACTGAAGCTTTCTTT. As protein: CASIRGTEAFF.